Listed below are T cell receptor beta chains from one sample, sequenced in a study of OX40 agonist ivuxolimab in advanced cancers. Assay: immunoSEQ multiplex PCR; the TCRdb copy retains only in-frame clones and omits some. The sample records under 100,000 clones, 70% to 90% being singletons. The input for sequencing was CD4+ or CD8+ T cells sorted from blood, taken in a trial of the OX40 agonist ivuxolimab. The origin of the receptors is an adult with an advanced solid tumor such as melanoma, head and neck, liver or kidney cancer. The CDR3 runs from the conserved cysteine through the conserved F or W. D genes are given only for firm matches. The listing skips clone size in some rows; elsewhere it reads once, few, many or a size class.

DNA: TGTGCCAGCAGGGGGGACAGTCGTAATGAAAAACTGTTTTTT
CDR3: CASRGDSRNEKLFF
size: .
J: TRBJ1-4
V: TRBV6-6
D: TRBD1

DNA: TGTGCCAGCAGCGGGAGGGGGACTACTGGAAACACCATATATTTT
CDR3: CASSGRGTTGNTIYF
size: .
J: TRBJ1-3
V: TRBV9
D: .

DNA: TGCGCCAGCCACTATCTAGCGGGGGCCACCGGGGAGCTGTTTTTT
CDR3: CASHYLAGATGELFF
size: .
J: TRBJ2-2
V: TRBV10-2
D: TRBD2

DNA: TGTGCCAGCAGCGAGTTGAAGGGGCGCCACGGCGAGCAGTACTTC
CDR3: CASSELKGRHGEQYF
size: .
J: TRBJ2-7
V: TRBV11-2
D: .

DNA: TGCGCCAGCAGCTTGGCTAGCGGGAGCCCATCCCGGAGCCCAGATACGCAGTATTTT
CDR3: CASSLASGSPSRSPDTQYF
size: .
J: TRBJ2-3
V: TRBV5-1
D: TRBD2

DNA: TGTGCCAGCAGCATCGGGACAGGGACAGATACGCAGTATTTT
CDR3: CASSIGTGTDTQYF
size: .
J: TRBJ2-3
V: TRBV7-3
D: TRBD1

DNA: TGTGCCAGCAGCTTAGATCTTGGCGGGAACACCGGGGAGCTGTTTTTT
CDR3: CASSLDLGGNTGELFF
size: .
J: TRBJ2-2
V: TRBV11-3
D: .

DNA: TGTGCCAGCAGCCCTAGCGGGGTTGATGAGCAGTTCTTC
CDR3: CASSPSGVDEQFF
size: .
J: TRBJ2-1
V: TRBV7-7
D: TRBD2

DNA: TGTGCCAGCAGCTTAGCCAGCGGGAGGAACACCGGGGAGCTGTTTTTT
CDR3: CASSLASGRNTGELFF
size: .
J: TRBJ2-2
V: TRBV11-2
D: TRBD2

DNA: TGTGCCAGGGGACTAGCGGGGGGCTCCTACGAGCAGTACTTC
CDR3: CARGLAGGSYEQYF
size: few
J: TRBJ2-7
V: TRBV2
D: TRBD2

DNA: TGTGCCAGCAGCTATACCGACAGGCATAGAGAGCAGTACTTC
CDR3: CASSYTDRHREQYF
size: .
J: TRBJ2-7
V: TRBV7-8
D: .

DNA: TGTGCCAGCAGTAGGAGGGACAGACTACGGGAGCAGTACTTC
CDR3: CASSRRDRLREQYF
size: .
J: TRBJ2-7
V: TRBV6-5
D: .

DNA: TGTGCCAGCAGTTTAAGGGGGAGGGCCGGGGAGCTGTTTTTT
CDR3: CASSLRGRAGELFF
size: .
J: TRBJ2-2
V: TRBV27
D: .

DNA: TGTGCTAGTGGTTTTGCAAACTATGGCTACACCTTC
CDR3: CASGFANYGYTF
size: .
J: TRBJ1-2
V: TRBV12-5
D: .

DNA: TGTGCCAGCTCACTGGGACAGGGGTTGAACAATGAGCAGTTCTTC
CDR3: CASSLGQGLNNEQFF
size: .
J: TRBJ2-1
V: TRBV18
D: TRBD1

DNA: TGTGCCAGCATGGAGCAGGGGGCTGGTGAAAAACTGTTTTTT
CDR3: CASMEQGAGEKLFF
size: .
J: TRBJ1-4
V: TRBV6-6
D: TRBD1

DNA: TGTGCCAGCGGACATAGCGGGGTGGATCTCTTGGCGTATGAGCAGTTCTTC
CDR3: CASGHSGVDLLAYEQFF
size: .
J: TRBJ2-1
V: TRBV11-1
D: TRBD2

DNA: TGTGCCAGCTCACCACCTTCAAAAAACACTGAAGCTTTCTTT
CDR3: CASSPPSKNTEAFF
size: .
J: TRBJ1-1
V: TRBV18
D: .

DNA: TGTGCCAGCAGTTACTCCGGGACAGGGGCAGGCGAGCAGTACTTC
CDR3: CASSYSGTGAGEQYF
size: .
J: TRBJ2-7
V: TRBV6-6
D: TRBD1

DNA: TGTGCCAGCAGCGTAGGTGGACAGGGGGACGAGCAGTACTTC
CDR3: CASSVGGQGDEQYF
size: .
J: TRBJ2-7
V: TRBV9
D: TRBD1

DNA: TGCGCCAGCACGACTAGCGGGAGCTCCGAGCAGTACTTC
CDR3: CASTTSGSSEQYF
size: .
J: TRBJ2-7
V: TRBV5-1
D: TRBD2

DNA: TGTGCCAGCAGCACCTCGAAATGGGACAGGGGCAATGAGCAGTTCTTC
CDR3: CASSTSKWDRGNEQFF
size: .
J: TRBJ2-1
V: TRBV9
D: TRBD1

DNA: TGTGCCACCAGCAGAAACTCCTATGGCTACACCTTC
CDR3: CATSRNSYGYTF
size: few
J: TRBJ1-2
V: TRBV15
D: .

DNA: TGTGCCAGTAGTATCCGCGAGACCCAGTACTTC
CDR3: CASSIRETQYF
size: .
J: TRBJ2-5
V: TRBV19
D: .

DNA: TGTGCCAGCACCCCTTACGGGGCAGGGACGGGCACTGAAGCTTTCTTT
CDR3: CASTPYGAGTGTEAFF
size: .
J: TRBJ1-1
V: TRBV5-6
D: .

DNA: TGTGCCAGCTCAGCCCGGGACAGCCCCTACGAGCAGTACTTC
CDR3: CASSARDSPYEQYF
size: .
J: TRBJ2-7
V: TRBV18
D: TRBD1

DNA: TGTGCCAGCAGCATCCTTTTGGGGGTGAACTCTGGAAACACCATATATTTT
CDR3: CASSILLGVNSGNTIYF
size: .
J: TRBJ1-3
V: TRBV7-2
D: .

DNA: TGTGCCAGCAGCGTAGAAGGGTCGCCTTTGGACCCCTATGGCTACACCTTC
CDR3: CASSVEGSPLDPYGYTF
size: few
J: TRBJ1-2
V: TRBV9
D: .

DNA: TGTGCCTGGAGTGTAGGTAGGACAGGGCCCTACGAGCAGTACTTC
CDR3: CAWSVGRTGPYEQYF
size: .
J: TRBJ2-7
V: TRBV30
D: TRBD1

DNA: TGTGCCAGCAGCTTAGCCAGGGACGGCTACACCTTC
CDR3: CASSLARDGYTF
size: .
J: TRBJ1-2
V: TRBV11-2
D: .

DNA: TGTGCCAGCAGTGAAATGGCAAATGAGCAGTTCTTC
CDR3: CASSEMANEQFF
size: .
J: TRBJ2-1
V: TRBV6-1
D: .

DNA: TGTGCCAGCAGCGGGGGACTAGCGGGGCGGTGGAGCACAGATACGCAGTATTTT
CDR3: CASSGGLAGRWSTDTQYF
size: .
J: TRBJ2-3
V: TRBV9
D: TRBD2

DNA: TGTGCCAGCAGCGCAACAGGGGGCGTCGTGTACGAGCAGTACTTC
CDR3: CASSATGGVVYEQYF
size: .
J: TRBJ2-7
V: TRBV5-4
D: TRBD1

DNA: TGTGCCAGTAGTATCGACACGAACACTGAAGCTTTCTTT
CDR3: CASSIDTNTEAFF
size: .
J: TRBJ1-1
V: TRBV19
D: .

DNA: TGTGCCAGCAGTTTATTGAGCAGTTATGGCTACACCTTC
CDR3: CASSLLSSYGYTF
size: .
J: TRBJ1-2
V: TRBV28
D: .

DNA: TGTGCCAGCAGTGGGAGGGAGGGAAACACCATATATTTT
CDR3: CASSGREGNTIYF
size: .
J: TRBJ1-3
V: TRBV6-5
D: .

DNA: TGCGCCAGCAGCTGGGACAGGGGGTTTTACAATGAGCAGTTCTTC
CDR3: CASSWDRGFYNEQFF
size: .
J: TRBJ2-1
V: TRBV4-1
D: TRBD1

DNA: TGTGCCAGTAGTATAGCACCGGCGCCGGTCGGTTCACCCCTCCACTTT
CDR3: CASSIAPAPVGSPLHF
size: .
J: TRBJ1-6
V: TRBV19
D: .

DNA: TGTGCCAGCAGCGCCTTACAGCGAGCCAATGAGCAGTTCTTC
CDR3: CASSALQRANEQFF
size: .
J: TRBJ2-1
V: TRBV2
D: .

DNA: TGTGCCAGCAGCTCTGAGCGGGAGTTCGCTGGGGCCAACGTCCTGACTTTC
CDR3: CASSSEREFAGANVLTF
size: .
J: TRBJ2-6
V: TRBV7-9
D: TRBD2

DNA: TGTGCCAGCAGTACACTAGCGGGGCCCTACGAGCAGTACTTC
CDR3: CASSTLAGPYEQYF
size: few
J: TRBJ2-7
V: TRBV7-2
D: TRBD2

DNA: TGTGCCAGCAGCCAATCGCAGGGCTTCTCCTACGAGCAGTACTTC
CDR3: CASSQSQGFSYEQYF
size: .
J: TRBJ2-7
V: TRBV14
D: .

DNA: TGTGCCAGCTCGAACAGGGGGGGCCTGGTAGATACGCAGTATTTT
CDR3: CASSNRGGLVDTQYF
size: .
J: TRBJ2-3
V: TRBV27
D: .

DNA: TGTGCCAGCAGTTACCCGACAGGGAATAATTCACCCCTCCACTTT
CDR3: CASSYPTGNNSPLHF
size: .
J: TRBJ1-6
V: TRBV6-6
D: TRBD1

DNA: TGTGCCAGCAGCTCTCGATCCTACGGACTCTACGAGCAGTACTTC
CDR3: CASSSRSYGLYEQYF
size: .
J: TRBJ2-7
V: TRBV9
D: .

DNA: TGTGCCAGCGCCGGGAACAGGGTCAATCAGCCCCAGCATTTT
CDR3: CASAGNRVNQPQHF
size: .
J: TRBJ1-5
V: TRBV6-1
D: .

DNA: TGTGCCAGCAGCTCTCGACAGAACTATGGCTACACCTTC
CDR3: CASSSRQNYGYTF
size: .
J: TRBJ1-2
V: TRBV5-8
D: .

DNA: TGTGCCAGCAGCCGGCGAGGGGGGTTTAAGCAGCCCCAGCATTTT
CDR3: CASSRRGGFKQPQHF
size: medium-sized
J: TRBJ1-5
V: TRBV6-5
D: .

DNA: TGTGCCAGCAGCTCTACAGGGGGTGAGCAGTACTTC
CDR3: CASSSTGGEQYF
size: .
J: TRBJ2-5
V: TRBV7-2
D: TRBD1

DNA: TGTGCCAGCAGCTTGGAGGCAGGAAGAAATCGCTACACCTTC
CDR3: CASSLEAGRNRYTF
size: .
J: TRBJ1-2
V: TRBV7-2
D: .

DNA: TGTGCCAGCCGCTCCGGACCAACTAATGAAAAACTGTTTTTT
CDR3: CASRSGPTNEKLFF
size: .
J: TRBJ1-4
V: TRBV19
D: .

DNA: TGCAGCGTTGAGGAGAGGTTCGGACCTACCTACAATGAGCAGTTCTTC
CDR3: CSVEERFGPTYNEQFF
size: .
J: TRBJ2-1
V: TRBV29-1
D: .

DNA: TGTGCCAGCAGCCTGGGACGGGGATCACCCCTCCACTTT
CDR3: CASSLGRGSPLHF
size: few
J: TRBJ1-6
V: TRBV7-9
D: .

DNA: TGTGCCAGCAGTGAGTGGCCAGACAATGAGCAGTTCTTC
CDR3: CASSEWPDNEQFF
size: .
J: TRBJ2-1
V: TRBV2
D: .

DNA: TGTGCCAGCAGTGAATCGACAGGGGCCCAAGGTGGCTACACCTTC
CDR3: CASSESTGAQGGYTF
size: many
J: TRBJ1-2
V: TRBV2
D: TRBD1